This T cell receptor beta chain was sequenced during a study of cytotoxic CD8 clonotypes in ibrutinib-treated CLL. On this clone itself: Its antigen is unknown.

The CDR3 is 14 residues long. Trimming cost V 5 bases and J 10 bases; bases outside gene matches: 7. Germline CDR1 and CDR2: GTSNPN and SVGIG (reference sequence). Only in-frame clones appear in the TCRdb table, and some are missing; sequencing was by immunoSEQ multiplex PCR. Seen here are tens of thousands of clones, about 65% observed once, and the top ten hold around two fifths. Findings and limits, study-wide: Private clonotypes, not public ones, expanded at ibrutinib response.

The chain carries TRBV30 and TRBJ2-1; 14 positions agree with TRBD2. The sample in question was PBMCs, obtained after 12 months of ibrutinib treatment. The receptor's source is a human donor with chronic lymphocytic leukemia. The CDR3: CAWGGLAGVGEQFF. As DNA, the CDR3 is TGTGCCTGGGGGGGACTAGCGGGAGTTGGAGAGCAGTTCTTC.